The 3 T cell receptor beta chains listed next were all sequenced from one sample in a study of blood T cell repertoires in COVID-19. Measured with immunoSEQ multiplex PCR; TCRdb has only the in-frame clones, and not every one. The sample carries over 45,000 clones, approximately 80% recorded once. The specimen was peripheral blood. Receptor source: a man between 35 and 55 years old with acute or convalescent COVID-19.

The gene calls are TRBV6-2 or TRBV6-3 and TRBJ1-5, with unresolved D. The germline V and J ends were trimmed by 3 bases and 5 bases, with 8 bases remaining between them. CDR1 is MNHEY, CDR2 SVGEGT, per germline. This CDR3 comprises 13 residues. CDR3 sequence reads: CASSYDIYQPQHF. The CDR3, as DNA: TGTGCCAGCAGTTATGACATCTATCAGCCCCAGCATTTT.

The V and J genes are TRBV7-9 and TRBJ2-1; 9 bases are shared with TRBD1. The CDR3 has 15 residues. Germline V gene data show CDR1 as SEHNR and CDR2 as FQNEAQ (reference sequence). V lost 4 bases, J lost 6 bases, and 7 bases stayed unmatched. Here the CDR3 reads CASSSNQGQGNEQFF. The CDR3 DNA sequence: TGTGCCAGCAGCTCTAACCAGGGACAGGGCAATGAGCAGTTCTTC.

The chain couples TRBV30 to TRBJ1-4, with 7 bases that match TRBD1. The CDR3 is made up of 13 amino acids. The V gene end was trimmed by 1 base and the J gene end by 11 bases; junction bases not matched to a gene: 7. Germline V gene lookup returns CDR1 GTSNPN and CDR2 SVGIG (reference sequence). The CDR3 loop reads CAWSGGGPEKLFF. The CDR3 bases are TGTGCCTGGAGTGGAGGGGGCCCCGAGAAACTGTTTTTT.